The T cell receptor beta chain under discussion was sequenced for a study of cytomegalovirus exposure and HLA in healthy donors. Use of 60 Vbeta and 13 Jbeta primers characterized the PCR. Produced via immunoSEQ multiplex PCR; TCRdb's table is partial and in-frame only. The data contain roughly 68,000 clones, 60% to 75% of them singletons. General observations from the study: Beyond CMV serostatus, there was no information to go on about immune exposure.

As regards this clone: What it binds is not known.

Germline CDR1 SGDLS, CDR2 YYNGEE. Trimming cost V 1 base and J 7 bases; bases outside gene matches: 6. The CDR3 extends over 15 amino acids. The sample consisted of PBMCs. This TCR came from a man between 40 and 49 years old in good health and CMV-seropositive. This chain uses TRBV9 with TRBJ2-2; 8 nucleotides align to TRBD1. CDR3 sequence (DNA): TGTGCCAGCAGCGTAAGCCAGGGGGCTGACGGGGAGCTGTTTTTT. It is translated as CASSVSQGADGELFF.